This T cell receptor (beta chain) was documented in a study of blood T cells in healthy people across ages. Points from the study as a whole: Estimates based on one million T cells were treated as lower bounds. Long-lived and aged donors differed, with more naive CD4+ cells and higher diversity in the long-lived.

In the case of this clonotype: The antigen is unknown.

Caucasian individuals from Russia who were healthy and aged about 6 to 95 acted as donors. Sample-barcoded 5' priming and a J-beta primer mix drove a second PCR of roughly 7 to 11 cycles. Using its own MiXCR run on the 5' RACE reads, TCRdb lists one record per CDR3 protein. The sample has about 730,000 distinct CDR3 sequences; roughly two fifths are singletons. This CDR3 spans 16 amino acids. Trimming at V came to 6 bases and at J to 4 bases, leaving 13 bases not matched to a gene. Germline V gene data show CDR1 as MNHEY and CDR2 as SMNVEV (reference sequence). This sequence joins TRBV27 and TRBJ2-3, with 7 bases that match TRBD1. This TCR derives from a woman aged 55-75 years in good health. Sequencing was done on a sample of blood. This chain's CDR3 is CASRHRQGFSADTQYF. DNA for the CDR3: TGTGCCAGCAGACATAGACAGGGTTTTTCTGCAGATACGCAGTATTTT.